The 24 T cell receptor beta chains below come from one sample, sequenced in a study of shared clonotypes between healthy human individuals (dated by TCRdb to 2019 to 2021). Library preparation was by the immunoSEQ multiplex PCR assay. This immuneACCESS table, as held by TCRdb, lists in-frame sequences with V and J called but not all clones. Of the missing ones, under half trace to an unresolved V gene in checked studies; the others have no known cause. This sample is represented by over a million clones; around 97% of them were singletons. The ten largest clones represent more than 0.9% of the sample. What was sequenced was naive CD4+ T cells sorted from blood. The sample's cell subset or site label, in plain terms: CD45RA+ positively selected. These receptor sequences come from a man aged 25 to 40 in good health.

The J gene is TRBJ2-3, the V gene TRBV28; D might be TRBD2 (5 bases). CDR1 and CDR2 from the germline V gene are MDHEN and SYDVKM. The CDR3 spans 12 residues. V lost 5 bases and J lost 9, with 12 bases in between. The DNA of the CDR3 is TGTGCCAGCAGTCCGACTATTGAAACGCAGTATTTT. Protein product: CASSPTIETQYF.

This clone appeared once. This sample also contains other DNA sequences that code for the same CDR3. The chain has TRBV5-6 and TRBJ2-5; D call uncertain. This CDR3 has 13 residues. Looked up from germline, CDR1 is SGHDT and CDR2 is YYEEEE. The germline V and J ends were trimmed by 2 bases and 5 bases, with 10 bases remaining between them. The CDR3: CASSLGRLETQYF. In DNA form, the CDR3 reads TGTGCCAGCAGCTTAGGTCGTCTGGAGACCCAGTACTTC.

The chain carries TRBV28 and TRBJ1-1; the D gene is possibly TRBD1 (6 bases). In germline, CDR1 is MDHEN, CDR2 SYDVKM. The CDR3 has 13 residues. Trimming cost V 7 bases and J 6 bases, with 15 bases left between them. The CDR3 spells CASTLPHRAEAFF. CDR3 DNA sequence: TGTGCCAGCACCCTCCCACACAGGGCTGAAGCTTTCTTT.

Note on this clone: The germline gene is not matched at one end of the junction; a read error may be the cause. CDR3 sequence reads: CASSEQGATETQYF. DNA for the CDR3: TGTGCTAGCAGCGAACAGGGGGCGACAGAGACCCAGTACTTC. This sequence joins TRBV7-7 and TRBJ2-5; 9 positions agree with TRBD1. Per the germline V gene, CDR1 is SSHAT and CDR2 is FNYEAQ (reference sequence). The CDR3 loop spans 14 amino acids.

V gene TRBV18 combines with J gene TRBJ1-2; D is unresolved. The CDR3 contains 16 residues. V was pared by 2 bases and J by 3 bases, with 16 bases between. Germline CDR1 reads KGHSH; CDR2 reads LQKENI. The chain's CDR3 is CASSPSGPPQDYGYTF. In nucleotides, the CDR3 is TGTGCCAGCTCACCATCTGGGCCACCTCAGGACTATGGCTACACCTTC.

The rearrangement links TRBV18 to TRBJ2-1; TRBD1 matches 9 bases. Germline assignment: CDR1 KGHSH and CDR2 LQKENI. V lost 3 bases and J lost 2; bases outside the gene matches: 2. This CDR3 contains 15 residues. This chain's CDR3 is CASSPTGGTYNEQFF. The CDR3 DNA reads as TGTGCCAGCTCACCCACAGGGGGCACCTACAATGAGCAGTTCTTC.

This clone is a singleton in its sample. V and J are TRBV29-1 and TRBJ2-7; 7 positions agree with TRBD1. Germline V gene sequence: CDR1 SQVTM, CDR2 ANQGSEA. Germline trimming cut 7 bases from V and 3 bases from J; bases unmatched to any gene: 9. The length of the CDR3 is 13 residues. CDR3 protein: CSACDRADYEQYF. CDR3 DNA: TGCAGCGCATGCGACAGGGCGGACTACGAGCAGTACTTC.

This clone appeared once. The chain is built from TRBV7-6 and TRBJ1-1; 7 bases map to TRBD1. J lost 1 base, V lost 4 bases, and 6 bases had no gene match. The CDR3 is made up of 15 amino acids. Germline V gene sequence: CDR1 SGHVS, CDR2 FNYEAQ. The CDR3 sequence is CASSSTGQTNTEAFF. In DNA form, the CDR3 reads TGTGCCAGCAGCTCAACGGGACAGACGAACACTGAAGCTTTCTTT.

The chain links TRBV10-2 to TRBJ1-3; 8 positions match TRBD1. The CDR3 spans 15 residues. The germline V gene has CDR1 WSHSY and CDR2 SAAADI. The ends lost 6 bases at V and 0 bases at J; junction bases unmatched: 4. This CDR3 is CASRPDRVSGNTIYF. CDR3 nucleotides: TGCGCCAGCAGGCCGGACAGGGTCTCTGGAAACACCATATATTTT.

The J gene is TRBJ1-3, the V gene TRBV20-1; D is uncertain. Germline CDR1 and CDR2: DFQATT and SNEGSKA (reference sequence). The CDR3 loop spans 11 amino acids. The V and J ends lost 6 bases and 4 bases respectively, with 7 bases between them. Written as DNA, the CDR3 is TGCAGTGCCCTTAGGGGAAACACCATATATTTT. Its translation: CSALRGNTIYF.

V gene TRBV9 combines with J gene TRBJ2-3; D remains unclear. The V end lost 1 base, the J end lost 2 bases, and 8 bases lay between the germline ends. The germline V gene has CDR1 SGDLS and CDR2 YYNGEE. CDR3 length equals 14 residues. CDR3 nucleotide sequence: TGTGCCAGCAGCGTAAGGATGGTCACAGATACGCAGTATTTT. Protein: CASSVRMVTDTQYF.

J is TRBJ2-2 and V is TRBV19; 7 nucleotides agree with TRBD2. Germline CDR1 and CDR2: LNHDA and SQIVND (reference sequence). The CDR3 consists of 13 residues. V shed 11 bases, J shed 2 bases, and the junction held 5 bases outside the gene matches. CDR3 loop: CAVGRSNTGELFF. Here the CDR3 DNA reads TGTGCCGTCGGGAGGAGTAACACCGGGGAGCTGTTTTTT. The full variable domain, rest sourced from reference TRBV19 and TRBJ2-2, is DGGITQSPKYLFRKEGQNVTLSCEQNLNHDAMYWYRQDPGQGLRLIYYSQIVNDFQKGDIAEGYSVSREKKESFPLTVTSAQKNPTAFYLCAVGRSNTGELFFGEGSRLTVL.

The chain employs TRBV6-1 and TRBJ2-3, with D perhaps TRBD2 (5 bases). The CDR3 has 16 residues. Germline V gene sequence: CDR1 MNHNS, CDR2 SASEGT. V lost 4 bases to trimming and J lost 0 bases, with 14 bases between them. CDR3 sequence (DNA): TGTGCCAGCAGTGTTACTGCGGGCCCTAGCACAGATACGCAGTATTTT. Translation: CASSVTAGPSTDTQYF.

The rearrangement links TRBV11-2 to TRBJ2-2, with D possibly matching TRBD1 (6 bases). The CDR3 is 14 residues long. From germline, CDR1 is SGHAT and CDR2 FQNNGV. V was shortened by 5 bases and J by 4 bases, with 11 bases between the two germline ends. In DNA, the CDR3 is TGTGCCAGCAGCCGAGTACAGGGCACCGGGGAGCTGTTTTTT. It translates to CASSRVQGTGELFF.

The DNA for the CDR3 is TGTGCCAGCAGCCCGGGACCCGGGGGTCAGCCCCAGCATTTT. It codes for CASSPGPGGQPQHF. The chain recombines TRBV28 with TRBJ1-5; the D gene is possibly TRBD1 (5 bases). Germline loops: CDR1 MDHEN, CDR2 SYDVKM. CDR3 size: 14 residues. V shed 6 bases and J shed 6 bases, with 15 bases lying between them.

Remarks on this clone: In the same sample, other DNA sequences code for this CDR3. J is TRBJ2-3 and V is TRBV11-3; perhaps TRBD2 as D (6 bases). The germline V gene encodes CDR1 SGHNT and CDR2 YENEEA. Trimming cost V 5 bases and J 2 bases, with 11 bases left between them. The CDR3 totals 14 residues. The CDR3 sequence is CASSPGGDTDTQYF. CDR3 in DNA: TGTGCCAGCAGCCCTGGCGGGGACACAGATACGCAGTATTTT.

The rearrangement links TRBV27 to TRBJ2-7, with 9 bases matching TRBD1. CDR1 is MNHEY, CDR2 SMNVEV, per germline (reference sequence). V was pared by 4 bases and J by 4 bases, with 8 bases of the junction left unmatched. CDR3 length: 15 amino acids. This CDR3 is CASSSRQGVSYEQYF. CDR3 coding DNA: TGTGCCAGCAGTTCACGACAGGGGGTCTCGTACGAGCAGTACTTC.

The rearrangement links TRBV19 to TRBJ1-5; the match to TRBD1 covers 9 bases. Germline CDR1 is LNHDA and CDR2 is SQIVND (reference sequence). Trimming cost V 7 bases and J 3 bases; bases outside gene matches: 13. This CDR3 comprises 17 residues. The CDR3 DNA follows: TGTGCCAGTACCCAACACTGGGACAGGGTGGTCAATCAGCCCCAGCATTTT. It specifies CASTQHWDRVVNQPQHF.

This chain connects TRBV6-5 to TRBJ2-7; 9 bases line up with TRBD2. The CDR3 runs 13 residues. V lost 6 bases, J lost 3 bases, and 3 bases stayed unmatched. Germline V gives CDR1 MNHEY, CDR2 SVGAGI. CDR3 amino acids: CASRTSGDYEQYF. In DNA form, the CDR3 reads TGTGCCAGCAGGACTAGCGGAGACTACGAGCAGTACTTC.

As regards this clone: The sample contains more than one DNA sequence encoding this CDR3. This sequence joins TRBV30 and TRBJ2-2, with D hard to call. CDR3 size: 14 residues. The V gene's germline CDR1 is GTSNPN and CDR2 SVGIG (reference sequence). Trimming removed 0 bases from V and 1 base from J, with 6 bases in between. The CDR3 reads CAWSVLRNTGELFF. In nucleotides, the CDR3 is TGTGCCTGGAGTGTACTCAGGAACACCGGGGAGCTGTTTTTT.

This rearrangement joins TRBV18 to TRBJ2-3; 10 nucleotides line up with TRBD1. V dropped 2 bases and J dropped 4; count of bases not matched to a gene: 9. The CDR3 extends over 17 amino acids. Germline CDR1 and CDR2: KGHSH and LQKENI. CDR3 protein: CASSPMAGTGVSDTQYF. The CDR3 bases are TGTGCCAGCTCACCAATGGCCGGGACAGGGGTGTCAGATACGCAGTATTTT.

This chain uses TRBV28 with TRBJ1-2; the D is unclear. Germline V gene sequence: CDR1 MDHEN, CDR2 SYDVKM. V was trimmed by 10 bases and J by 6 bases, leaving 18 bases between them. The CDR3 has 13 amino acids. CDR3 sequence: CATMALGVNGYTF. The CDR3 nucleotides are TGTGCCACCATGGCCTTAGGAGTGAATGGCTACACCTTC.

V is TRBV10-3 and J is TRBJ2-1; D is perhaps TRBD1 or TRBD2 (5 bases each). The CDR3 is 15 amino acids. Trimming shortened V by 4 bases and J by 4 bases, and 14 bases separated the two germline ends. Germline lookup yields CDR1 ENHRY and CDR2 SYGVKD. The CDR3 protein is CAISVSGADYNEQFF. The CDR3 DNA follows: TGTGCCATCAGTGTATCCGGGGCAGATTACAATGAGCAGTTCTTC.

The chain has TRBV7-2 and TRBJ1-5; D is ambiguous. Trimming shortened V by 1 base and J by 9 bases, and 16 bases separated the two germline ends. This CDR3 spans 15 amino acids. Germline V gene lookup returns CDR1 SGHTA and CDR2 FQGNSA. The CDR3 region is CASSLVGPSAAPQHF. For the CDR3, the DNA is TGTGCCAGCAGCTTAGTCGGGCCCTCGGCGGCGCCCCAGCATTTT.